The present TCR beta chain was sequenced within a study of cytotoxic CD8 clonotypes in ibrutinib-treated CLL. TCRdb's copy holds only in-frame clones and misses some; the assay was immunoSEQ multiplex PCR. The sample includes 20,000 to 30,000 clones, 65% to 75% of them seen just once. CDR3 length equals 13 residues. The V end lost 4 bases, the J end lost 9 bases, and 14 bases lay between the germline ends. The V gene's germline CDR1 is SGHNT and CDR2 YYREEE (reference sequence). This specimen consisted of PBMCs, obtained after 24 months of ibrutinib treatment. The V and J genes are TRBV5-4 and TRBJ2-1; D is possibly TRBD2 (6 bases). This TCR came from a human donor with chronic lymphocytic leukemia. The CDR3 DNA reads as TGTGCCAGCAGCGTTAGCGGTGGGGGTGAGCAGTTCTTC. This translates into CASSVSGGGEQFF.